These T cell receptor beta chains were read from a single sample in a study of blood T cell repertoires in COVID-19. Sequencing was performed with immunoSEQ multiplex PCR; in TCRdb, only in-frame clones are kept and a portion is missing. The table has under 250,000 clones, 86% seen once. Sequenced material: peripheral blood. The receptors come from a man aged 60 to 75 with acute or convalescent COVID-19. Each CDR3 is given without its conserved first and last residue. The size of a clone is reported for some rows only, either as once, few or many, or as a class for expanded clones.

v_gene,abundance,j_gene,CDR3aa
TRBV6-5,.,TRBJ2-1,ASRPTRQFEQF
TRBV5-1,.,TRBJ2-1,ASSRTGGGSYNEQF
TRBV9,.,TRBJ2-1,ASSTQRGYNEQF
TRBV4-1,.,TRBJ1-6,ASSQETGRHNSPLH
TRBV4-1,.,TRBJ1-2,ASSQEGSGWGQVGESGYT
TRBV5-1,.,TRBJ2-7,ASSQGQAYEQY
TRBV3-1/TRBV3-2,.,TRBJ2-5,ASSQDRVQGMETQY
TRBV5-4,.,TRBJ2-7,ASSLDRGDIEQY
TRBV4-3,many,TRBJ2-2,ASSPFRGGELSTGELF
TRBV6-5,few,TRBJ2-7,ASSPAQTGEQY
TRBV6-5,.,TRBJ2-6,ATLDRGGANVLT
TRBV9,.,TRBJ2-1,ASSVEVWRGSSYNEQF
TRBV3-1/TRBV3-2,.,TRBJ2-1,ASSQDANIYGGRAFNEQF
TRBV27,.,TRBJ2-7,ASSPSRDRGSYEQY
TRBV21-1,.,TRBJ2-5,ASSITSGTRETQY
TRBV28,.,TRBJ1-4,ASSSVGGRVEKLF
TRBV5-6,.,TRBJ2-7,ASSFASGSNEQY
TRBV7-9,.,TRBJ2-1,ASSPMGGGGNEQF
TRBV5-6,once,TRBJ1-5,HRLYSNQPQH
TRBV5-8,.,TRBJ1-1,ASSFQGGLYTEAF
TRBV7-6,.,TRBJ1-1,ASSPEGTAPNTEAF
TRBV9,.,TRBJ2-1,ASSLGAGPRGYNEQF
TRBV7-9,.,TRBJ2-1,ASSLRVWASSYNEQF
TRBV29-1,.,TRBJ1-4,SVEGTGGTNEKLF
TRBV27,.,TRBJ2-5,ASSPEASGRRWETQY
TRBV27,.,TRBJ1-4,ASSLPPEGANEKLF
TRBV10-3,.,TRBJ1-5,AISTDIGSNQPQH
TRBV5-1,.,TRBJ1-3,ASSFRDSGSGNTIY
TRBV2,.,TRBJ1-1,ASSPQLRGLGTEAF
TRBV28,.,TRBJ2-4,ASSQTGAKNIQY
TRBV6-5,.,TRBJ2-3,ASSLDRGRTDTQY
TRBV6-5,.,TRBJ1-6,ASRGSSSSPLH
TRBV4-3,few,TRBJ1-5,ASSPERLAQGNQPQH
TRBV27,.,TRBJ2-1,ASSLWGGISYNEQF
TRBV11-2,.,TRBJ2-2,ASSLSGTTTGELF
TRBV3-1/TRBV3-2,.,TRBJ2-1,ASSHTSRVSSYNEQF
TRBV29-1,.,TRBJ1-1,SVNRGLNTEAF
TRBV19,.,TRBJ1-1,ASRRRGGQGISEAF
TRBV19,.,TRBJ2-2,ASRGDWGGELF
TRBV10-1,once,TRBJ2-1,ARRGNEQF
TRBV11-2,few,TRBJ2-7,ASTMTYEQY
TRBV5-6,once,TRBJ2-5,ASSLAGRGETQY
TRBV21-1,.,TRBJ2-7,ASSGWVSADRTFYDAY
TRBV11-3,.,TRBJ2-7,ASSTRQTYEQY
TRBV11-2,.,TRBJ2-5,ASSRVGAGGGYQETQY
TRBV28,once,TRBJ1-6,AIKDTGSYNSPLH